A selection of T cell receptor beta chains follows, all from one sample in a study of cytomegalovirus exposure and HLA in healthy donors. Sequencing was performed with immunoSEQ multiplex PCR; in TCRdb, only in-frame clones are kept and a portion is missing. The table records 200,000 or so clones, about 77% of them present only once. Material: PBMCs. The receptor set was obtained from a woman younger than 45 in good health and CMV-seropositive. CDR3s include the opening cysteine and the closing phenylalanine or tryptophan. A D gene is named only where the DNA matches it firmly. Rows give clone size only sometimes, using once, few, many, or a class for an expanded clone.

J gene	CDR3 length	clone size	D gene	V gene	CDR3 DNA	CDR3 protein
TRBJ2-2	17	once	TRBD2	TRBV7-6	TGTGCCAGCAACCTCGGGACTAGCGGAACGAACACCGGGGAGCTGTTTTTT	CASNLGTSGTNTGELFF
TRBJ2-7	16	.	.	TRBV4-2	TGTGCCAGCAGCCGCCTCCGGCGGGGCCTGGGATACGAGCAGTACTTC	CASSRLRRGLGYEQYF
TRBJ2-2	15	.	.	TRBV7-7	TGTGCTAGCAGCTTTACTAGAGTGAACACCGGGGAGCTGTTTTTT	CASSFTRVNTGELFF
TRBJ2-3	16	.	.	TRBV6-5	TGTGCCAGCAGTTCATATAGCGGTGTCGCCCAGGATACGCAGTATTTT	CASSSYSGVAQDTQYF
TRBJ1-1	14	.	.	TRBV11-2	TGTGCCAGCAGCTTAGTTCGGGGAGGCACTGAAGCTTTCTTT	CASSLVRGGTEAFF
TRBJ2-1	12	.	.	TRBV2	TGTGCCAGCAGCTACAGGGTCAATGAGCAGTTCTTC	CASSYRVNEQFF
TRBJ2-5	13	.	.	TRBV7-2	TGTGCCAGCAGCTTAGCGCAGAGGTGGGAGCAGTACTTC	CASSLAQRWEQYF
TRBJ2-4	13	once	TRBD2	TRBV11-2	TGTGCCAGCAGCCGGACTAGCAAAAACATTCAGTACTTC	CASSRTSKNIQYF
TRBJ2-7	15	.	.	TRBV6-6	TGTGCCAGCAGACACACGCAGGGGACGAACTACGAGCAGTACTTC	CASRHTQGTNYEQYF
TRBJ2-1	12	.	TRBD1	TRBV27	TGTGCCAGCAGTCAGGGACAGAATGAGCAGTTCTTC	CASSQGQNEQFF
TRBJ2-2	15	many	TRBD2	TRBV4-2	TGTGCCAGCAGACTAGCGGGAGGGCCAATCGGGGAGCTGTTTTTT	CASRLAGGPIGELFF
TRBJ1-1	18	.	.	TRBV13	TGTGCCAGCAGCCTCCTGATTGGGGGGGGCGGCATGAACACTGAAGCTTTCTTT	CASSLLIGGGGMNTEAFF